This T cell receptor beta chain was profiled in a study of blood T cell repertoires in COVID-19. Across the whole study: From the United States, Italy and Spain came samples of acute and convalescent COVID-19. Sample material is recorded as cDNA or gDNA derived from T cells, B-cell-depleted T cells, or PBMCs.

As originally analysed: Estimates of nucleated cell counts were drawn from the amplification of reference gene primers. Generated by immunoSEQ multiplex PCR, the TCRdb table keeps only in-frame clones and is missing some. D and trimming come from the DNA, and the V and J calls and clone size come from that table. The sample comprises about 59,000 clones, about 85% of which are singletons, and 3% to 4.5% rests with the top ten. This clone was detected once. CDR3 length equals 15 residues. Trimming at V came to 0 bases and at J to 6 bases, leaving 3 bases not matched to a gene. CDR1 and CDR2 (germline): LNHNV, YYDKDF (reference sequence).

This sequence joins TRBV15 and TRBJ2-1; 9 positions match TRBD2. The receptor was derived from a woman of 80 years or more with acute or convalescent COVID-19. The specimen was peripheral blood. CDR3 protein: CATSRELAGPNEQFF. Written as DNA, the CDR3 is TGTGCCACCAGCAGAGAGCTAGCGGGACCCAATGAGCAGTTCTTC.